This TCR beta chain was found in a study of blood T cell repertoires in COVID-19. Study overall: PBMCs, B-cell-depleted T cells, or T cells provided the cDNA or gDNA that made up the material.

TCRdb keeps only in-frame clones here, not all; method: immunoSEQ multiplex PCR. This sample yields approximately 61,000 clones, of which 70% to 90% are seen a single time; 5.3% belongs to the top ten. The sample taken for sequencing was peripheral blood. This TCR derives from a man in his sixties or seventies with acute or convalescent COVID-19.

The CDR3: CASSMGQGNYGYTF. CDR3 in DNA: TGTGCCAGTAGTATGGGGCAGGGCAACTATGGCTACACCTTC. The rearrangement joins TRBV19 to TRBJ1-2; possibly TRBD1 for D (5 bases). The CDR3 consists of 14 residues. V was clipped by 3 bases and J by 2 bases, with 10 bases between them. Germline V gene lookup returns CDR1 LNHDA and CDR2 SQIVND (reference sequence).